Sequencing of this TCR beta chain was carried out in a study of response to subunit inactivated influenza vaccine. Each CDR3 protein gets one entry after TCRdb re-called the RT-PCR reads with MiXCR. The table shows about 480,000 distinct CDR3 sequences, with over 9.5% occurring only once. Regarding the study as a whole: The study's authors posited that every seasonal influenza vaccination enlists few new T cells.

A remark on this clonotype: Its antigen is unknown.

Sequencing was performed on PBMCs from blood, taken roughly 6 weeks after vaccination. The receptor comes from a man between 45 and 60 years old who received an inactivated influenza vaccine.

In nucleotides, the CDR3 is TGCAGTGCTAGTGGGGGACTAGTCACAGATACGCAGTATTTT. Translation: CSASGGLVTDTQYF. V is TRBV20-1 and J is TRBJ2-3, with 8 bases that match TRBD2. The V segment lost 3 bases and the J segment 2 bases; nucleotides outside the gene matches: 4. The CDR3 sequence is 14 residues long. Germline V gene data show CDR1 as DFQATT and CDR2 as SNEGSKA (reference sequence).